This TCR beta chain stems from a study of neurological immune-mediated disorders. Each CDR3 protein is one row after TCRdb ran MiXCR on the 5' RACE reads. The repertoire includes around 83,000 distinct CDR3 sequences, 13% to 15% of them detected once, and approximately 7.5% sits in the top ten. Germline CDR1 LGHDT, CDR2 YNNKEL (reference sequence). V lost 1 base, J lost 4 bases, and 10 bases lay in between. The length of the CDR3 is 14 residues. The unsorted libraries originated from 2 million PBMCs kept at -80 C. The rearrangement joins TRBV3-1 to TRBJ2-5, with a tentative D call TRBD1 (7 bases). Sequenced input: PBMCs. The TCR originated in a woman in her fifties or sixties in good health. In nucleotides, the CDR3 is TGTGCCAGCAGCCAAGCAGGGGGGCCAGAGACCCAGTACTTC. It specifies CASSQAGGPETQYF.